The T cell receptor (beta chain) described here comes from a study of cytomegalovirus exposure and HLA in healthy donors. The wider study: Findings of an earlier analysis included around 120 million unique TCR beta sequences from some 190 million T cells. General study results and limits: Across donors, most TCRs were seen rarely, yet some public ones were widespread.

Trimming took 4 bases from V and 2 from J, leaving 18 bases between them. This CDR3 region has 17 residues. From germline, CDR1 is KGHSH and CDR2 LQKENI. Primers included in the PCR were 60 Vbeta and 13 Jbeta primers. Generated by immunoSEQ multiplex PCR, the TCRdb table keeps only in-frame clones and is missing some. The profile shows roughly 150,000 clones, 60% to 80% of them singletons. The donors (healthy individuals) were bone marrow donors. About this clone itself: As yet, its antigen is unknown.

The sequenced material came from PBMCs. The clonotype originates from a male donor in good health and CMV-seronegative. V usage is TRBV18 and J usage is TRBJ1-5, with D unclear. The CDR3 nucleotides read TGTGCCAGCTCACAGATGGGCCGGGGAACGGGCAATCAGCCCCAGCATTTT. Protein sequence: CASSQMGRGTGNQPQHF. Combining the CDR3 with reference TRBV18 and TRBJ1-5 gives the whole variable domain NAGVMQNPRHLVRRRGQEARLRCSPMKGHSHVYWYRQLPEEGLKFMVYLQKENIIDESGMPKERFSAEFPKEGPSILRIQQVVRGDSAAYFCASSQMGRGTGNQPQHFGDGTRLSIL.